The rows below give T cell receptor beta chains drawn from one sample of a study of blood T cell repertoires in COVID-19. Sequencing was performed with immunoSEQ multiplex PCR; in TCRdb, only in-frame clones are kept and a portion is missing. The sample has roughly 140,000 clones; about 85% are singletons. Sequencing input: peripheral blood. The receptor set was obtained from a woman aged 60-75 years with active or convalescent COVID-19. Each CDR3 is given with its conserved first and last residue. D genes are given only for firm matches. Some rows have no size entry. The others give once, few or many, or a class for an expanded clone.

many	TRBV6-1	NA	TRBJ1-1	TGTGCCAGCAGTGAACAGGGTGGGACTGAAGCTTTCTTT	CASSEQGGTEAFF
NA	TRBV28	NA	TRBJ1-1	TGTGCCAGCAGTTTGAGCACTGAAGCTTTCTTT	CASSLSTEAFF
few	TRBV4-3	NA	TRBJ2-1	TGCGCCAGCGGTCAGAGGGGGGGGTCCTACAATGAGCAGTTCTTC	CASGQRGGSYNEQFF
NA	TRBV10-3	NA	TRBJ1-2	TGTGCCATCAGTGAGTTTATGGGCGAACAGCTTACCCGTGGCTACACCTTC	CAISEFMGEQLTRGYTF
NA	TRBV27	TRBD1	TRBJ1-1	TGTGCCAGCAGACCCACAGGGGGCCTGGACACTGAAGCTTTCTTT	CASRPTGGLDTEAFF
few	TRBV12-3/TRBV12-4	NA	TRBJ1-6	TGTGCCAGCGTTGGGGGGTTAAATTCACCCCTCCACTTT	CASVGGLNSPLHF
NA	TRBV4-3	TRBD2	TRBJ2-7	TGCGCCAGCAGCCAAGGGGCTAGCGGGTCCTACGAGCAGTACTTC	CASSQGASGSYEQYF
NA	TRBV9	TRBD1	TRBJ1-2	TGTGCCAGCAGCCCGGGACAGGGGCGGCATGGCTACACCTTC	CASSPGQGRHGYTF
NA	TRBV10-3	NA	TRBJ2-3	TGTGCCATCATGGGCGGGGGCAATGGGGATACGCAGTATTTT	CAIMGGGNGDTQYF
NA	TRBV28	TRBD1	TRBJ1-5	TGTGCCAGCAGTCGACAGGGGGCTTCGGGACAGCCCCAGCATTTT	CASSRQGASGQPQHF
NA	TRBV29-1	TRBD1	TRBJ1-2	TGCAGCGCCGAGGTTCAGGGGGCGAGCTATGGCTACACCTTC	CSAEVQGASYGYTF
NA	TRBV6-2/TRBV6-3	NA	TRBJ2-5	TGTGCCAGCAGTCGCTCCCTAAAAGAGACCCAGTACTTC	CASSRSLKETQYF
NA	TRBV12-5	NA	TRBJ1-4	TGTGCTAGTGGCCGGGGACAACCAGAAAAACTGTTTTTT	CASGRGQPEKLFF
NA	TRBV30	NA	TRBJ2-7	TGTGCCTGGAGTCCCCATTCAGGGGTCGAGCAGTACTTC	CAWSPHSGVEQYF
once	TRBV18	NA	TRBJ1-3	TGTGCCAGCTCACCCCTCCCTCCGGTCTCTGGAAACACCATATATTTT	CASSPLPPVSGNTIYF
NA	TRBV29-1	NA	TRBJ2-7	TGCAGCGCCTCTCGGGGGGCCGCCTACGAGCAGTACTTC	CSASRGAAYEQYF
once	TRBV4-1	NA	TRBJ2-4	TGCGCCAGCAGCCAAGAAGGCAGGGAAGCCAAAAACATTCAGTACTTC	CASSQEGREAKNIQYF
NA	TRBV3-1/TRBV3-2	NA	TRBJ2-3	TGTGCCAGCAGCCGGACGGGGTCCACAGATACGCAGTATTTT	CASSRTGSTDTQYF
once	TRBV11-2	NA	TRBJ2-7	TGTGCCAGCAGCTCCTTGGGACTGAATTCTTACGAGCAGTACTTC	CASSSLGLNSYEQYF
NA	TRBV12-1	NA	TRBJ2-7	TGTGCCAGCAGCTTTGGGGACAAAACTTCCTACGAGCAGTACTTC	CASSFGDKTSYEQYF
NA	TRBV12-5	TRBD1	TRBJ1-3	TGTGCTAGTGGTTTGGTTTCGGGGACAGCCGGAAACACCATATATTTT	CASGLVSGTAGNTIYF
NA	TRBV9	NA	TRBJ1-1	TGTGCCAGCAGCGTAGGGACGGGAGGGATCACTGAAGCTTTCTTT	CASSVGTGGITEAFF
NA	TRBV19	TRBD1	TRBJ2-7	TGTGCCAGTAGTAATACAGGGGAACGCGAGCAGTACTTC	CASSNTGEREQYF
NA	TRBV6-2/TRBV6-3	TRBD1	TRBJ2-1	TGTGCCAGCAGTTACGGACAGGTCAACAATGAGCAGTTCTTC	CASSYGQVNNEQFF
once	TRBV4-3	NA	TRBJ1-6	TGCGCCAGCAGCCAAGATCTTACAGGCAAGGGGAATTCACCCCTCCACTTT	CASSQDLTGKGNSPLHF
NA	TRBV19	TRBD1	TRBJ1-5	TGTGCCAGTGGTACAGGGGCGTATAGCAATCAGCCCCAGCATTTT	CASGTGAYSNQPQHF
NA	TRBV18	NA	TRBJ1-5	TGTGCCAGCTCCGAAGTTAAATCGGGGGGGCCCCAGCATTTT	CASSEVKSGGPQHF
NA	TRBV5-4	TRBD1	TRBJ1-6	TGTGCCAGCAGCTACGACAGGGATTCACCCCTCCACTTT	CASSYDRDSPLHF
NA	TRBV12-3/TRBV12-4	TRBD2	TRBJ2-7	TGTGCCAGCAGTTCGGGGGGAGTGTACGAGCAGTACTTC	CASSSGGVYEQYF
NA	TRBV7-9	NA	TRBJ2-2	TGTGCCAGCACCTACCCAAGCTCAGGGTCGAACACCGGGGAGCTGTTTTTT	CASTYPSSGSNTGELFF
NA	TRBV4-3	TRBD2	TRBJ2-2	TGCGCCAGCAGCCAAGAACCGATCAGCGGGGGGGCCACCGGGGAGCTGTTTTTT	CASSQEPISGGATGELFF
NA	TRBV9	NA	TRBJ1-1	TGTGCCAGCAGCAGAACGCCCCGGGACATGAACACTGAAGCTTTCTTT	CASSRTPRDMNTEAFF
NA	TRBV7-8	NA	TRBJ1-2	TGTGCCAGCAGCTTATCCGACGACGGCAGGGCGGGAGGCTACACCTTC	CASSLSDDGRAGGYTF
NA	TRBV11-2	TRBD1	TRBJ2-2	TGTGCCAGCAGCTTGACAGGGAACGGGGAGCTGTTTTTT	CASSLTGNGELFF
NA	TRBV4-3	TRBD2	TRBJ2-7	TGCGCCAGCAGCCAAGATGTGGGAGGGAAGGGCGAGCAGTACTTC	CASSQDVGGKGEQYF
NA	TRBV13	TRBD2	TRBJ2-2	TGTGCCAGCAGCTTAGAGTCGGGAGGGCTCGCCGGGGAGCTGTTTTTT	CASSLESGGLAGELFF
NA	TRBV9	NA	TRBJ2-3	TGTGCCAGCAGCGTCCGCCCAGGGGGTCGGGGGGATACGCAGTATTTT	CASSVRPGGRGDTQYF
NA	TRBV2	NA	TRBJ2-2	TGTGCCAGCAGTACTCAGGATTCCGGGGAGCTGTTTTTT	CASSTQDSGELFF
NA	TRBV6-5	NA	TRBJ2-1	TGTGCCAGCAGCTCACAGGGTGGGCGGTACAATGAGCAGTTCTTC	CASSSQGGRYNEQFF
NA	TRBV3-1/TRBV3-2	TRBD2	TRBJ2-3	TGTGCCAGCAGCCGCCACGGGGGGGACACAGATACGCAGTATTTT	CASSRHGGDTDTQYF
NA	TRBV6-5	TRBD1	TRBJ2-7	TGTGCCAGCAGGAAGGGACAGGGTAGCTACGAGCAGTACTTC	CASRKGQGSYEQYF
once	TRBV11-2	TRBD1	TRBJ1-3	TGTGCCAGCACCGGGACAGGGGAGGCTCCTGGAAACACCATATATTTT	CASTGTGEAPGNTIYF
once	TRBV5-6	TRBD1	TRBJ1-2	TGTGCCAGCGGCTTAAGAGGCGGGACAGGGGTTACTGGCTACACCTTC	CASGLRGGTGVTGYTF
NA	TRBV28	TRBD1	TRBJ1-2	TGTGCCACCCTCCCGGGGGCACAGGGGGAGAGCGGCTACACCTTC	CATLPGAQGESGYTF
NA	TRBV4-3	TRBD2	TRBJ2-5	TGCGCCAGCAGCCCGGGACTAGCGGGGGGGGAGACCCAGTACTTC	CASSPGLAGGETQYF
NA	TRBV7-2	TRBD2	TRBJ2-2	TGTGCCAGCAGCCCCCGGACTAGCCTCAACACCGGGGAGCTGTTTTTT	CASSPRTSLNTGELFF
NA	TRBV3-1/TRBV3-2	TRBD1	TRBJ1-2	TGTGCCAGCAGCCCGGGACAGGGGAAGGATGGCTACACCTTC	CASSPGQGKDGYTF
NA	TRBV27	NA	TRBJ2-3	TGTGCCAGCAGTTTAATCGGGTTTTCTAGCACAGATACGCAGTATTTT	CASSLIGFSSTDTQYF
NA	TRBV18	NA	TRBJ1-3	TGTGCCAGCTCACCACCGATTCGAGGCTCTGGAAACACCATATATTTT	CASSPPIRGSGNTIYF
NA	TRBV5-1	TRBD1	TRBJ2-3	TGCGCCAGCAGCTCCCAAATACAGGGGTCCACAGATACGCAGTATTTT	CASSSQIQGSTDTQYF
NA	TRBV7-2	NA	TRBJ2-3	TGTGCCAGCAGCTTAGGGCTCACAGATACGCAGTATTTT	CASSLGLTDTQYF
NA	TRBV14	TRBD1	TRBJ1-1	TGTGCCAGCAGCCCGGGCAGGGACAGGCCTTACACTGAAGCTTTCTTT	CASSPGRDRPYTEAFF
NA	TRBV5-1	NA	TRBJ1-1	TGCGCCAGCAGCTTGGCCGGGAACACTGAAGCTTTCTTT	CASSLAGNTEAFF
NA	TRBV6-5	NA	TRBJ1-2	TGTGCCAGCAGTCCGGGACTGAATAACTATGGCTACACCTTC	CASSPGLNNYGYTF
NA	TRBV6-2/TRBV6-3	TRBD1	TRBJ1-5	TGTGCCAGCAGCCAACAGGGGGCAGGTTTTAAGCCCCAGCATTTT	CASSQQGAGFKPQHF